This T cell receptor (beta chain) was identified during a study of cytomegalovirus exposure and HLA in healthy donors. Study summary: In a previous analysis, approximately 110 million unique TCR beta sequences were found from 170 million or so T cells.

Overall study results and limits: In an earlier analysis, productive rearrangement rates for most beta V segments clustered near 90% or 30%. The classifier reportedly diagnosed cytomegalovirus status with high specificity and sensitivity.

Germline values: CDR1 SGHAT, CDR2 FQNNGV. The CDR3 contains 15 residues. Between the trimmed V and J ends, which lost 1 base and 0 bases, there was a span of 9 bases. This clone has only a few counts. Antigen unknown. It was with 60 Vbeta and 13 Jbeta primers that the PCR ran. Sequencing used immunoSEQ multiplex PCR; TCRdb keeps in-frame clones, though not all of them. The repertoire consists of some 69,000 clones, with around 80% occurring once and the leading ten covering about 2.7%. These donors, healthy bone marrow donors, were studied. This chain joins TRBV11-2 and TRBJ1-1; no clear D gene. This TCR was sampled from a woman aged 25 to 39 in good health and CMV-seronegative. Sequenced: PBMCs. CDR3 protein: CASSLAGRVNTEAFF. CDR3 in DNA: TGTGCCAGCAGCTTAGCAGGCCGAGTGAACACTGAAGCTTTCTTT.